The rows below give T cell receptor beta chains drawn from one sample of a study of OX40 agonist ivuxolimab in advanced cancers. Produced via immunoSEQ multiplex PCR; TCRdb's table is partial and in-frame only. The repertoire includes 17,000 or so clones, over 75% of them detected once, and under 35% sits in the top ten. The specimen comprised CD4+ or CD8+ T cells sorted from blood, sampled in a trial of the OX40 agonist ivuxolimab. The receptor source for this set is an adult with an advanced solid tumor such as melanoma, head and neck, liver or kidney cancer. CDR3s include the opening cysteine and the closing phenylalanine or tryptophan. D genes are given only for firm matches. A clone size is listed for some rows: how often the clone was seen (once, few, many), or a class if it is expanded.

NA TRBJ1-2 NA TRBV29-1 CSVEDLLQVSSNYGYTF TGCAGCGTTGAAGATCTATTACAGGTTTCCTCTAACTATGGCTACACCTTC
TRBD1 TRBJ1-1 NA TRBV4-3 CASSHDRGLTEAFF TGCGCCAGCAGCCATGACAGGGGGCTGACTGAAGCTTTCTTT
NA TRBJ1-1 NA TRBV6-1 CASSEQGGFTEAFF TGTGCCAGCAGTGAACAGGGAGGGTTCACTGAAGCTTTCTTT
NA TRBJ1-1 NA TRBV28 CASSLWRKNEAFF TGTGCCAGCAGTTTATGGAGGAAAAATGAAGCTTTCTTT
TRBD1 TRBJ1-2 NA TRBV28 CASRRTGQVGYTF TGTGCCAGCCGCCGAACGGGACAGGTTGGCTACACCTTC
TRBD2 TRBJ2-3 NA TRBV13 CASSFRLAGAKDTQYF TGTGCCAGCAGCTTCCGGCTAGCGGGAGCCAAAGATACGCAGTATTTT
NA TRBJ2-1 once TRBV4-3 CASSQDRKIGEQFF TGCGCCAGCAGCCAAGATCGAAAAATCGGTGAGCAGTTCTTC
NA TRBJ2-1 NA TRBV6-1 CASSLGNEQFF TGTGCCAGCAGTTTAGGCAATGAGCAGTTCTTC
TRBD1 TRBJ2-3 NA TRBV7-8 CASSDYTGTGVLDTQYF TGTGCCAGCAGCGACTATACCGGGACAGGGGTTTTAGATACGCAGTATTTT
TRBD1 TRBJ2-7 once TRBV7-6 CASSFGTGWAYEQYF TGTGCCAGCAGCTTTGGGACAGGGTGGGCCTACGAGCAGTACTTC
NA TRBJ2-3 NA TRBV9 CASSVSADTQYF TGTGCCAGCAGCGTAAGTGCAGATACGCAGTATTTT